What follows is one T cell receptor (beta chain) and its context. Its target is unknown. This specimen belongs to a study of cytomegalovirus exposure and HLA in healthy donors. Study as a whole: In terms of ancestry, the Caucasian-associated cluster contained about 80% of the approximately 420 genotyped donors. Study observations and caveats: Roughly uniform sequencing depth across donors was assumed, possibly incorrectly.

The V gene end was trimmed by 3 bases and the J gene end by 5 bases; junction bases not matched to a gene: 7. The germline gives CDR1 SQVTM, CDR2 ANQGSEA. The CDR3 consists of 14 residues. Amplification used 60 Vbeta primers and 13 Jbeta primers. The method was immunoSEQ multiplex PCR; TCRdb's version includes in-frame clones alone and lacks a portion of them. The sample lists some 150,000 clones; 82% were seen once. J is TRBJ2-5 and V is TRBV29-1; 9 nucleotides agree with TRBD1. The sequencing sample was made of PBMCs. The sequence derives from a man aged 45-60 years in good health and CMV-seropositive. The CDR3 protein is CSVERGQGWETQYF. The CDR3 bases are TGCAGCGTTGAGCGGGGACAGGGATGGGAGACCCAGTACTTC. The whole variable domain, filled in from reference TRBV29-1 and TRBJ2-5, reads SAVISQKPSRDICQRGTSLTIQCQVDSQVTMMFWYRQQPGQSLTLIATANQGSEATYESGFVIDKFPISRPNLTFSTLTVSNMSPEDSSIYLCSVERGQGWETQYFGPGTRLLVL.